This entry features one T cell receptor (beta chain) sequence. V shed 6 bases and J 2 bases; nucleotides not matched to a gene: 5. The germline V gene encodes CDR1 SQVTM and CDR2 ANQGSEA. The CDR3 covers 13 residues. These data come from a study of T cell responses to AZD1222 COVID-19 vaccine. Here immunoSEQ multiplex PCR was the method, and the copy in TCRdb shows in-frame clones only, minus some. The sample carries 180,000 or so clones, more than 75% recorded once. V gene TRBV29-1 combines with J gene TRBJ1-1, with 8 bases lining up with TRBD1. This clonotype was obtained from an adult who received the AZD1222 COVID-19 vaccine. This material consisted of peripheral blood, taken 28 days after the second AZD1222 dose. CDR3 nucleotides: TGCAGCGTCGGAGGGACAGGCAACACTGAAGCTTTCTTT. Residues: CSVGGTGNTEAFF.